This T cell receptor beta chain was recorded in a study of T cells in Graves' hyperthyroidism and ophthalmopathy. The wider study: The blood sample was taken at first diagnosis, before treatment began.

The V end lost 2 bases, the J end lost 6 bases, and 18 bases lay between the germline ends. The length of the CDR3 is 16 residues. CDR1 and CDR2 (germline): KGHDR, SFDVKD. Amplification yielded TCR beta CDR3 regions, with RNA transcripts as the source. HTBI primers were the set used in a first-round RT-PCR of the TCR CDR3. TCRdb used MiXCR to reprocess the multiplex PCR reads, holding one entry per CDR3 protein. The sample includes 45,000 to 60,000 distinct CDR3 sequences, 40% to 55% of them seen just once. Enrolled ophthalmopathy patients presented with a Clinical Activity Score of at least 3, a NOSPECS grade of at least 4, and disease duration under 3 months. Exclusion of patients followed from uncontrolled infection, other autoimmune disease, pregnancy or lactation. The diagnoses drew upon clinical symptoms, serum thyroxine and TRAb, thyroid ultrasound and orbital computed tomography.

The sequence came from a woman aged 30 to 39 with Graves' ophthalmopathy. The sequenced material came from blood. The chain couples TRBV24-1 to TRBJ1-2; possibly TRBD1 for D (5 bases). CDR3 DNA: TGTGCCACCAGTGATTCAACACCGACGGGGGACGATGGCTACACCTTC. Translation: CATSDSTPTGDDGYTF.